This TCR beta chain is drawn from a study of T cell responses to AZD1222 COVID-19 vaccine. A remark on this clone: The antigen is not known.

Study findings and constraints: Most donors were white British and more were female, and clonal diversity was possibly underestimated.

Some clones are missing from TCRdb's copy, which holds only in-frame ones; the method was immunoSEQ multiplex PCR. The sample carries around 160,000 clones, 88% recorded once. The germline V gene has CDR1 LNHDA and CDR2 SQIVND (reference sequence). Losses at the gene ends were 3 bases for V and 8 bases for J; bases not matched to a gene: 1. This CDR3 contains 12 residues. V is TRBV19 and J is TRBJ2-4, with 7 positions matching TRBD1. The sample here was peripheral blood, taken on day 0 of AZD1222 vaccination. This TCR was sampled from an adult in good health. CDR3 DNA: TGTGCCAGTAGTATTAGGGGGCACATTCAGTACTTC. This encodes CASSIRGHIQYF.